A single T cell receptor beta chain is shown here with its context. This clone was counted a single time. This receptor's antigen is unknown. Per-nucleotide qualities are absent, and no much larger clonotype sits a single base away. The data belong to a study of blood T cell repertoires in COVID-19 (dated by TCRdb to the early 2020s). Context from the whole study: The collaborator samples originated in the United States, Italy and Spain and spanned the acute and convalescent phases of COVID-19. The prospective study material was composed of cDNA or gDNA derived from T cells, B-cell-depleted T cells, or PBMCs. Deeply sampled blood TCRbeta repertoires from subjects exposed to, actively infected with, or recovered from COVID-19 were included in the dataset. The repertoires were made available in a free public database intended to serve as a resource for research on the immune response to SARS-CoV-2. The samples were drawn from the first 160 participants of the ongoing ImmuneRACE study and from more than 1,000 subjects provided by 6 global collaborators. Nearly every sample came with metadata listing a de-identified subject ID, COVID-19 status, age in years and sex. Where available, HLA class I and class II types were taken from metadata supplied by the sample provider and were not determined by assay-based typing. What the authors observed across the whole study: The amount of clinical and demographic metadata varied by source and participant and was provided uncurated.

From V the trimming removes 5 bases and from J it removes 4 bases, while the gene matches leave 4 bases of the junction unaccounted for. The germline V gene (reference sequence) supplies CDR1 LNHDA and CDR2 SQIVND. The CDR3 numbers 15 residues from cysteine through phenylalanine. The DNA shown is the 45-base CDR3, in frame from base 1. The collaborating institutions used their own protocols to collect whole blood in K2EDTA tubes. For TCRbeta analysis, collaborator samples were shipped as frozen whole blood, as isolated PBMCs, or as DNA extracted from either sample type. TCRbeta CDR3 regions were amplified from genomic DNA by means of the immunoSEQ Assay, a bias-controlled multiplex PCR. The source study handled its data this way. The number of nucleated cells in each sample was estimated from the amplification of reference gene primers within the assay. Sequence reads were collapsed and filtered to measure the absolute abundance of every unique TCRbeta CDR3 rearrangement. Productive Simpson clonality was computed per sample as the square root of Simpson's diversity index over productive rearrangements. TCRdb retrieved this table from immuneACCESS and kept in-frame rearrangements only. Not all clones are present; in checked studies, unresolved V genes account for under half, and no reason is known for the remainder. The V and J calls and clone size are taken from that table; D and trimming were inferred from the DNA. Within this sample are about 80,000 clones, with approximately 82% of them counted one time only. Under 45% of the sample is in the top ten clones.

The sample comprised peripheral blood. The sequence came from a woman aged 65 to 85 with acute or convalescent COVID-19. The rearranged chain carries TRBV19 and TRBJ1-5, and TRBD1 matches 11 of the central bases. The CDR3 sequence is CASSYGTGGNQPQHF. The nucleotides are TGTGCCAGTAGTTACGGGACAGGGGGGAATCAGCCCCAGCATTTT. With all but the CDR3 taken from the reference TRBV19 and TRBJ1-5 genes, the full variable domain is: DGGITQSPKYLFRKEGQNVTLSCEQNLNHDAMYWYRQDPGQGLRLIYYSQIVNDFQKGDIAEGYSVSREKKESFPLTVTSAQKNPTAFYLCASSYGTGGNQPQHFGDGTRLSIL.